This T cell receptor beta chain was identified during a study of cytomegalovirus exposure and HLA in healthy donors. General study findings and limits: Most of the CMV-associated TCR beta chains (in a later analysis) appeared to be HLA-restricted.

To note about this clone: Its antigen is not known. This specimen includes other DNA sequences encoding the same CDR3.

The PCR employed 60 Vbeta primers together with 13 Jbeta primers. This table comes from immunoSEQ multiplex PCR, and its TCRdb copy is limited to in-frame clones, with some not included. This table has some 180,000 clones, less than 80% appearing once. The sequencing input was PBMCs. The TCR was taken from a woman between 25 and 40 years old in good health and CMV-seropositive.

CDR3 DNA sequence: TGTGCCAGCAGTTTGGGACTTGCCTACGAGCAGTACTTC. Translation gives CASSLGLAYEQYF. V usage is TRBV27 and J usage is TRBJ2-7; D is possibly TRBD2 (6 bases). The germline V and J ends were trimmed by 3 bases and 2 bases, with 8 bases remaining between them. Germline CDR1 and CDR2: MNHEY and SMNVEV (reference sequence). The CDR3 totals 13 residues.